One and the same sample provided the 21 T cell receptor beta chains below, sequenced in a study of T cell responses to AZD1222 COVID-19 vaccine (dated by TCRdb to about 2021). The time point label, read with the paper, signifies: baseline before first vaccination. The library was prepared using the immunoSEQ multiplex PCR assay. The source is immuneACCESS, and TCRdb retained only in-frame sequences with V and J called. Part of the clones is not carried over; for the studies checked, unresolved V genes explain less than half of this, and the remainder is unexplained. In all, the sample holds 65,000 to 70,000 clones, and 75% to 85% of those were seen once. The ten largest clonotypes hold 5.4% of the sample. The specimen comprised peripheral blood, sampled on day 0 of AZD1222 vaccination. The receptors stem from an adult in good health.

V is TRBV19 and J is TRBJ1-3; D might be TRBD1 (5 bases). V was cut by 1 base and J by 2 bases, with 6 bases left in between. The germline gives CDR1 LNHDA, CDR2 SQIVND (reference sequence). The CDR3 runs 14 residues. CDR3 nucleotide sequence: TGTGCCAGTAGTATAGGAGGGGCTGGAAACACCATATATTTT. Translation: CASSIGGAGNTIYF. The variable domain in full, completed from reference TRBV19 and TRBJ1-3, reads DGGITQSPKYLFRKEGQNVTLSCEQNLNHDAMYWYRQDPGQGLRLIYYSQIVNDFQKGDIAEGYSVSREKKESFPLTVTSAQKNPTAFYLCASSIGGAGNTIYFGEGSWLTVV.

The chain recombines TRBV5-4 with TRBJ1-2, with a possible D match to TRBD1 (6 bases). Germline V CDR1 and CDR2: SGHNT, YYREEE (reference sequence). Trimming stripped 0 bases from V and 3 bases from J, with 12 bases between. This CDR3 comprises 15 residues. The CDR3 nucleotides read TGTGCCAGCAGCTTGGTCGGGCAGGGGTACTATGGCTACACCTTC. This encodes CASSLVGQGYYGYTF.

For the CDR3, the DNA is TGCGCCAGCAGCCAAGACTCTCGGGGAGAGACCCAGTACTTC. This translates into CASSQDSRGETQYF. The rearrangement uses TRBV4-1 and TRBJ2-5; TRBD2 is a possible D gene (5 bases). This CDR3 contains 14 residues. Deletions cut 0 bases from V and 4 bases from J, with 9 bases between. From germline, CDR1 is MGHRA and CDR2 YSYEKL.

V and J are TRBV7-8 and TRBJ1-1, with D hard to call. Germline CDR1 SGHVS, CDR2 FQNEAQ. V was shortened by 2 bases and J by 4 bases, with 8 bases between the two germline ends. The CDR3 has 13 residues. In DNA form, the CDR3 reads TGTGCCAGCAGCTTAACAAGGCTCACTGAAGCTTTCTTT. Its translation is CASSLTRLTEAFF. Full variable domain (missing parts from reference TRBV7-8 and TRBJ1-1): GAGVSQSPRYKVAKRGQDVALRCDPISGHVSLFWYQQALGQGPEFLTYFQNEAQLDKSGLPSDRFFAERPEGSVSTLKIQRTQQEDSAVYLCASSLTRLTEAFFGQGTRLTVV.

V is TRBV6-6 and J is TRBJ2-1, with TRBD1 matching over 7 bases. Germline loops: CDR1 MNHNY, CDR2 SVGAGI (reference sequence). This CDR3 is 13 amino acids long. V gave up 7 bases and J gave up 7 bases; unmatched junction bases: 7. The DNA for the CDR3 is TGTGCCAGCAAGACGACAGGGCCAAATGAGCAGTTCTTC. This sequence encodes CASKTTGPNEQFF.

The chain couples TRBV28 to TRBJ1-5, with D perhaps matching TRBD1 (6 bases). V lost 6 bases and J 6 bases, leaving 15 bases between the germline ends. This CDR3 has 14 amino acids. CDR1 and CDR2 from the germline V gene are MDHEN and SYDVKM. The CDR3 is CASRRTQGPQPQHF. CDR3 nucleotides: TGTGCCAGCAGGAGAACACAGGGTCCTCAGCCCCAGCATTTT.

The rearrangement joins TRBV4-1 to TRBJ2-7; the D gene is possibly TRBD2 (6 bases). The CDR3 sequence is 15 residues long. CDR1 and CDR2 (germline): MGHRA, YSYEKL. Trimming took off 8 bases at V and 4 bases at J, with 21 bases between the two ends. For the CDR3, the DNA is TGCGCCAGCGCTCCTTCCGATAGCGGTGCTTACGAGCAGTACTTC. This sequence encodes CASAPSDSGAYEQYF.

By share, this clone ranks as medium-sized. The CDR3 nucleotides are TGCGCCAGCAGTCCTCGCGAGGACAGGGGGCACGAGCAGTACTTC. Protein sequence: CASSPREDRGHEQYF. The chain employs TRBV5-1 and TRBJ2-7, with TRBD1 matching over 11 bases. CDR3 length equals 15 residues. CDR1 and CDR2 (germline): SGHRS, YFSETQ. Trimming at V came to 5 bases and at J to 5 bases, leaving 9 bases not matched to a gene.

The chain uses TRBV2 and TRBJ1-6; tentatively, D is TRBD1 (6 bases). V was pared by 4 bases and J by 7 bases, with 11 bases between. CDR1 and CDR2 (germline): SNHLY, FYNNEI. This CDR3 comprises 14 residues. This CDR3 reads CASSVEGENSPLHF. In DNA form, the CDR3 reads TGTGCCAGCAGTGTCGAGGGGGAAAATTCACCCCTCCACTTT. Complete variable domain (other parts from reference TRBV2 and TRBJ1-6): EPEVTQTPSHQVTQMGQEVILRCVPISNHLYFYWYRQILGQKVEFLVSFYNNEISEKSEIFDDQFSVERPDGSNFTLKIRSTKLEDSAMYFCASSVEGENSPLHFGNGTRLTVT.

The chain carries TRBV11-3 and TRBJ1-6; no clear D gene. The CDR3 length is 15 residues. V was trimmed by 0 bases and J by 7 bases, leaving 10 bases between them. Germline CDR1 reads SGHNT; CDR2 reads YENEEA. The CDR3: CASSLDGTRNSPLHF. As DNA, the CDR3 is TGTGCCAGCAGCTTAGATGGCACCCGAAATTCACCCCTCCACTTT.

The chain combines TRBV6-5 with TRBJ1-6, with D unresolved. The CDR3 runs 15 residues. Germline loops: CDR1 MNHEY, CDR2 SVGAGI. V was pared by 7 bases and J by 2 bases, with 12 bases between. In DNA, the CDR3 is TGTGCCAGCACGTCACCCCGGGCCTATAATTCACCCCTCCACTTT. As protein: CASTSPRAYNSPLHF.

This clone was found once. The CDR3, as DNA: TGTGCCAGCAGCCTGGACCCCGCTAGCTATGGCTACACCTTC. This encodes CASSLDPASYGYTF. J is TRBJ1-2 and V is TRBV6-5, with D uncertain. This CDR3 is built from 14 residues. Germline values: CDR1 MNHEY, CDR2 SVGAGI. Deletions cut 6 bases from V and 4 bases from J, with 15 bases between.

This clone was observed a handful of times. This chain connects TRBV5-1 to TRBJ2-7; D call uncertain. This CDR3 spans 15 amino acids. CDR1 is SGHRS and CDR2 is YFSETQ in the germline V gene. The germline V and J ends were trimmed by 0 bases and 3 bases, with 13 bases remaining between them. Here the CDR3 reads CASSLEPNAHYEQYF. CDR3 DNA: TGCGCCAGCAGCTTGGAGCCCAACGCTCACTACGAGCAGTACTTC.

This clone came up a few times. The rearrangement uses TRBV27 and TRBJ2-1; unclear D gene. Germline V gene lookup returns CDR1 MNHEY and CDR2 SMNVEV (reference sequence). V lost 7 bases, J lost 1 base, and 14 bases lay in between. CDR3 size: 15 residues. CDR3 coding DNA: TGTGCCAGCACACCGACGCCTGCTTCCTACAATGAGCAGTTCTTC. Translation gives CASTPTPASYNEQFF.

This chain connects TRBV7-9 to TRBJ1-3; D is ambiguous. This CDR3 comprises 11 residues. Trimming took 4 bases from V and 4 from J, leaving 2 bases between them. Germline CDR1 reads SEHNR; CDR2 reads FQNEAQ (reference sequence). CDR3 in amino acids: CASSSGNTIYF. The CDR3 DNA reads as TGTGCCAGCAGCTCAGGAAACACCATATATTTT.

This chain links TRBV24-1 with TRBJ2-3; D call uncertain. There are 14 residues in the CDR3. V lost 3 bases, J lost 8 bases, and 14 bases lay in between. Germline CDR1 is KGHDR and CDR2 is SFDVKD. The CDR3, as DNA: TGTGCCACCAGTGATCCCCGCAGAGGCCCTACGCAGTATTTT. Its translation: CATSDPRRGPTQYF.

This chain connects TRBV2 to TRBJ2-6; D possibly uses TRBD1 or TRBD2 (5 bases each). CDR3 size: 16 residues. Trimming pared 7 bases from V and 0 bases from J, leaving 13 bases between. The germline V gene has CDR1 SNHLY and CDR2 FYNNEI. This chain's CDR3 is CASTWDGRSGANVLTF. Here the CDR3 DNA reads TGTGCCAGCACCTGGGACGGCCGCTCTGGGGCCAACGTCCTGACTTTC.

In this sample, this clone turned up once. The CDR3 nucleotides are TGTGCCAGCAGCCAGGGGGCTAGTGAGCAGTTCTTC. It codes for CASSQGASEQFF. J is TRBJ2-1 and V is TRBV14; D might be TRBD1 (6 bases). Germline assignment: CDR1 SGHDN and CDR2 FVKESK. V was cut by 3 bases and J by 9 bases, with 9 bases left in between. The CDR3 is 12 amino acids.

The count of this clone is one. The genes are TRBV6-4 and TRBJ2-1; D remains unclear. V was pared by 3 bases and J by 3 bases, with 12 bases between. The CDR3 has 15 amino acids. CDR1 and CDR2 from the germline V gene are MRHNA and SNTAGT. CDR3 in amino acids: CASSDKATDYNEQFF. The CDR3 DNA follows: TGTGCCAGCAGTGATAAGGCGACTGACTACAATGAGCAGTTCTTC.

This rearrangement joins TRBV7-8 to TRBJ1-4; no clear D. The CDR3 loop spans 15 amino acids. CDR1 is SGHVS, CDR2 FQNEAQ, per germline. V was clipped by 0 bases and J by 4 bases, with 9 bases between them. CDR3 loop: CASSLATAINEKLFF. The DNA of the CDR3 is TGTGCCAGCAGCTTAGCGACGGCGATTAATGAAAAACTGTTTTTT.

V gene TRBV7-2 combines with J gene TRBJ1-2; the match to TRBD1 covers 8 bases. The CDR3 spans 15 residues. The germline V gene encodes CDR1 SGHTA and CDR2 FQGNSA. With 2 bases clipped from V and 6 bases from J, the junction kept 8 bases outside the gene matches. The CDR3, as DNA: TGTGCCAGCAGCTTAACCCCAGGGGGCCCAGATGGCTACACCTTC. It codes for CASSLTPGGPDGYTF.